One sample yielded the 3 T cell receptor beta chains listed below, sequenced in a study of early T cells in non-severe SARS-CoV-2 infection. TCRdb independently ran MiXCR on the 5' RACE reads; one entry per CDR3 protein. The sample holds approximately 90,000 distinct CDR3 sequences, roughly 15% seen once. Sequenced material: whole blood, taken at baseline. The receptors shown here come from an adult who was a healthcare worker with PCR-confirmed SARS-CoV-2 infection or an uninfected control (not recorded which).

This clonotype was observed many times. The chain combines TRBV20-1 with TRBJ2-3; 7 bases are shared with TRBD2. CDR1 and CDR2 from the germline V gene are DFQATT and SNEGSKA (reference sequence). Losses at the gene ends were 6 bases for V and 1 base for J; bases not matched to a gene: 13. This CDR3 is 16 amino acids long. The CDR3 region has the DNA TGCAGTGCGGAGGGCCCATCTAGCGGTCGCACAGATACGCAGTATTTT. Translated: CSAEGPSSGRTDTQYF.

A few counts support this clonotype. V is TRBV4-1 and J is TRBJ1-1, with 8 bases matching TRBD1. With 5 bases clipped from V and 5 bases from J, the junction kept 13 bases outside the gene matches. The CDR3 is 16 amino acids. CDR1 and CDR2 (germline): MGHRA, YSYEKL. The CDR3 loop is CASSSQVRQGATEAFF. The CDR3 region has the DNA TGCGCCAGCAGCTCCCAGGTCAGGCAGGGGGCGACTGAAGCTTTCTTT.

The chain combines TRBV6-2 or TRBV6-3 with TRBJ2-1; D remains unclear. V was clipped by 4 bases and J by 4 bases, with 8 bases between them. This CDR3 is 13 amino acids long. Germline V gene sequence: CDR1 MNHEY, CDR2 SVGEGT. CDR3 DNA: TGTGCCAGCAGTTCTAACGGGTACAATGAGCAGTTCTTC. Encoded protein: CASSSNGYNEQFF.